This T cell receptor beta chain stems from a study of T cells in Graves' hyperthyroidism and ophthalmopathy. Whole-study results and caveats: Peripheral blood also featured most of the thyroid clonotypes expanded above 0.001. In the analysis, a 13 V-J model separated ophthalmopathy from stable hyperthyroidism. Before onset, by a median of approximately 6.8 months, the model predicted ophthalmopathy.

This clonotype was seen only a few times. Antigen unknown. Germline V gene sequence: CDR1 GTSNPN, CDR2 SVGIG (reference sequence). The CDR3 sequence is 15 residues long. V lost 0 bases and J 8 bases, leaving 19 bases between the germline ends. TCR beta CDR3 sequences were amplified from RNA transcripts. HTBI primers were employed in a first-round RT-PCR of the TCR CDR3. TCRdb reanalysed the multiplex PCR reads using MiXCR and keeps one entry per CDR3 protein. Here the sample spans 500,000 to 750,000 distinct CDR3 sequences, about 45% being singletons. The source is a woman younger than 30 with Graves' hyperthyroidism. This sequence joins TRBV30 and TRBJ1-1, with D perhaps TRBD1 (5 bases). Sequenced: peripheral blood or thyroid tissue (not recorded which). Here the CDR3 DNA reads TGTGCCTGGAGTGTAACTGGGGGGGGAGGCTGGGAAGCTTTCTTT. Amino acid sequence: CAWSVTGGGGWEAFF.